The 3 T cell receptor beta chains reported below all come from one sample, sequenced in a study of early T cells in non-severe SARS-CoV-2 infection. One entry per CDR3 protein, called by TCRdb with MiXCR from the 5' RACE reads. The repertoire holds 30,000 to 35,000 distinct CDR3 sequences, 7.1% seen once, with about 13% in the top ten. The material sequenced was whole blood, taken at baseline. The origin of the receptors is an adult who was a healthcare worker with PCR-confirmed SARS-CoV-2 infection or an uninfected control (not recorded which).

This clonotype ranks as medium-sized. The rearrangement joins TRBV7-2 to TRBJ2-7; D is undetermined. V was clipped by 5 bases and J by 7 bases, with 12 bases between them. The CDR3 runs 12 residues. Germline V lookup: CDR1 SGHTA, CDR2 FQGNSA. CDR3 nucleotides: TGTGCCAGCAGCCCCGGTAGAGGTGAGCAGTACTTC. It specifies CASSPGRGEQYF.

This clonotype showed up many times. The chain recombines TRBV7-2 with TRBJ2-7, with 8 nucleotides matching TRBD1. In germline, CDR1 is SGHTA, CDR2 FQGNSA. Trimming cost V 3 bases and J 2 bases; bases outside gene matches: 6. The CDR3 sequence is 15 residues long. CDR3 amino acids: CASSLYGTGPYEQYF. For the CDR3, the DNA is TGTGCCAGCAGCTTGTACGGGACAGGCCCCTACGAGCAGTACTTC.

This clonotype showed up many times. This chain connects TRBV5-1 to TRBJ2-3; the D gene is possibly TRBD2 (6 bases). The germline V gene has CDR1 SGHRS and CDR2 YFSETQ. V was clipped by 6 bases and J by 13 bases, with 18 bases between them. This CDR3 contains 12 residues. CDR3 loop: CASNLAEGHKYF. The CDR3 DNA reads TGCGCCAGCAACCTCGCGGAGGGCCATAAGTATTTT.